The 4 T cell receptor beta chains listed next were all sequenced from one sample in a study of T cells in Graves' hyperthyroidism and ophthalmopathy. There were TCR beta CDR3 regions amplified from RNA transcripts. HTBI primers were the set used in a first-round RT-PCR of the TCR CDR3. TCRdb redid the calling of the multiplex PCR reads with MiXCR, one entry per CDR3 protein. The data show about 840,000 distinct CDR3 sequences, with 35% to 45% seen just once and approximately 10% held by the top ten. Sequencing was carried out using blood. The receptors here all came from a man aged 18-30 years with Graves' hyperthyroidism.

This clonotype was found a few times. V usage is TRBV7-2 and J usage is TRBJ1-1; D is undetermined. Between the trimmed V and J ends, which lost 11 bases and 1 base, there was a span of 20 bases. The CDR3 runs to 15 residues. Per germline, CDR1 SGHTA and CDR2 FQGNSA. CDR3 coding DNA: TGTGCCGGCGAGAAGGCTTCGTCATCGAACACTGAAGCTTTCTTT. This sequence encodes CAGEKASSSNTEAFF.

This clonotype was seen ten or more times. The rearrangement links TRBV9 to TRBJ1-6; unclear D gene. The V end lost 1 base, the J end lost 4 bases, and 6 bases lay between the germline ends. This CDR3 has 14 residues. Germline CDR1 SGDLS, CDR2 YYNGEE. Here the CDR3 reads CASSVTLYNSPLHF. CDR3 DNA: TGTGCCAGCAGCGTAACCCTATATAATTCACCCCTCCACTTT.

With respect to this clonotype: The junction does not match germline at one end; this may be a read error. The chain has TRBV6-5 and TRBJ2-3; 8 bases map to TRBD2. The length of the CDR3 is 16 residues. The germline V gene encodes CDR1 MNHEY and CDR2 SVGAGI. CDR3 in amino acids: CASSDSASGSTDTQYF. CDR3 DNA: TGTGCCAGCAGTGACTCGGCTAGCGGGAGCACAGATACGCAGTATTTT.

In its sample, this clonotype was seen many times. The chain is built from TRBV10-3 and TRBJ1-5, with D tentatively TRBD1 (6 bases). The V end was cut by 7 bases, the J end by 7 bases, with 14 bases between. Germline-derived CDR1 and CDR2 are ENHRY and SYGVKD. The CDR3 extends over 13 amino acids. The CDR3 sequence: CAITEDGGQPQHF. In nucleotides, the CDR3 is TGTGCCATCACCGAGGATGGGGGCCAGCCCCAGCATTTT.